This paragraph covers one TCR beta chain sequence. These data belong to a study of blood T cell repertoires in COVID-19. Study details: T cells, B-cell-depleted T cells, or PBMCs provided the cDNA or gDNA that served as material.

Per the study methods: Estimates of nucleated cell counts were drawn from the amplification of reference gene primers. Measured with immunoSEQ multiplex PCR; TCRdb has only the in-frame clones, and not every one. The V and J calls and the clone size are those of that table, but D and trimming were determined from the DNA. The sample consists of 260,000 or so clones, roughly 85% of them appearing once. The sequence was collected from a woman between 45 and 65 years old who had recovered from COVID-19. The sequencing sample was made of PBMCs or T cells enriched from blood (not recorded which).

CDR3 loop: CASSPGLAGVGADTQYF. The CDR3, as DNA: TGTGCCAGCAGCCCCGGACTAGCGGGAGTGGGGGCAGATACGCAGTATTTT. The V gene is TRBV7-9, the J gene TRBJ2-3, with 13 bases that match TRBD2. This CDR3 has 17 amino acids. Germline V gives CDR1 SEHNR, CDR2 FQNEAQ (reference sequence). V gave up 5 bases and J gave up 4 bases; unmatched junction bases: 9.